Below are 14 T cell receptor beta chains sequenced from a single sample in a study of blood T cell repertoires in COVID-19. Produced via immunoSEQ multiplex PCR; TCRdb's table is partial and in-frame only. The sample includes more than 200,000 clones, over 80% of them seen just once. The sequencing sample was made of peripheral blood. The receptors stem from a woman in her seventies with active or convalescent COVID-19.

V gene TRBV24-1 combines with J gene TRBJ2-3; D is ambiguous. There are 14 residues in the CDR3. V was pared by 3 bases and J by 4 bases, with 10 bases between. Germline-derived CDR1 and CDR2 are KGHDR and SFDVKD. Here the CDR3 reads CATSDNVVADTQYF. In nucleotides, the CDR3 is TGTGCCACCAGTGATAATGTAGTAGCAGATACGCAGTATTTT.

The genes are TRBV7-9 and TRBJ2-5; 10 nucleotides match TRBD2. There are 17 residues in the CDR3. Germline V gene sequence: CDR1 SEHNR, CDR2 FQNEAQ (reference sequence). V was pared by 5 bases and J by 5 bases, with 14 bases of the junction left unmatched. The CDR3 DNA follows: TGTGCCAGCAGCCCCATGTTAGCGGGGGGCCCTCGGGAGACCCAGTACTTC. It yields the protein CASSPMLAGGPRETQYF.

The chain has TRBV18 and TRBJ2-7, with 7 bases identical to TRBD1. The CDR3 sequence is 15 residues long. Germline V gives CDR1 KGHSH, CDR2 LQKENI. The trim removed 4 bases at V and 5 bases at J, leaving 11 bases unmatched. CDR3 protein: CASSLPGQIPHEQYF. The CDR3 DNA is TGTGCCAGCTCACTACCGGGACAGATCCCCCACGAGCAGTACTTC.

In this sample, this clone turned up once. V is TRBV19 and J is TRBJ2-3; TRBD2 matches 7 bases. The CDR3 runs to 14 residues. Germline trimming cut 9 bases from V and 2 bases from J; bases unmatched to any gene: 8. CDR1 and CDR2 from the germline V gene are LNHDA and SQIVND (reference sequence). DNA for the CDR3: TGTGCCAGGCAGACTAGCCGGCACACAGATACGCAGTATTTT. Amino acid sequence: CARQTSRHTDTQYF.

The chain recombines TRBV18 with TRBJ2-7; 9 bases map to TRBD1. In germline, CDR1 is KGHSH, CDR2 LQKENI. V was pared by 3 bases and J by 5 bases, with 11 bases of the junction left unmatched. This CDR3 comprises 16 residues. The DNA for the CDR3 is TGTGCCAGCTCACCCTTCGACAGGGGGTACGCTAACGAGCAGTACTTC. This translates into CASSPFDRGYANEQYF.

The gene calls are TRBV29-1 and TRBJ2-7, with D tentatively TRBD1 (5 bases). Germline lookup yields CDR1 SQVTM and CDR2 ANQGSEA. V shed 4 bases and J shed 2 bases, with 9 bases lying between them. This CDR3 comprises 12 residues. CDR3: CSVGSGPYEQYF. CDR3 sequence (DNA): TGCAGCGTTGGATCAGGGCCCTACGAGCAGTACTTC.

The chain joins TRBV3-1 (or the pseudogene TRBV3-2) to TRBJ1-2, with TRBD1 matching over 8 bases. J gave up 1 base and V 3 bases, and 4 bases lay outside the gene matches. CDR1 and CDR2 (germline): LGHDT, YNNKEL (reference sequence). The CDR3 has 15 residues. In DNA form, the CDR3 reads TGTGCCAGCAGCCACTTGGACAGGGATAACTATGGCTACACCTTC. Translation gives CASSHLDRDNYGYTF.

A single count supports this clone. V is TRBV11-2 and J is TRBJ2-7; weak D call: TRBD2 (5 bases). Germline V lookup: CDR1 SGHAT, CDR2 FQNNGV. The CDR3 length is 12 residues. Deletions cut 4 bases from V and 6 bases from J, with 10 bases between. CDR3: CASSSLVFEQYF. CDR3 in DNA: TGTGCCAGCAGCTCACTAGTTTTCGAGCAGTACTTC.

The chain recombines TRBV18 with TRBJ2-5, with 8 bases lining up with TRBD2. The junction had 6 bases not matched to a gene; V was cut back by 2 bases and J by 4 bases. The CDR3 contains 15 residues. From germline, CDR1 is KGHSH and CDR2 LQKENI. CDR3 region: CASSPNGGAGETQYF. DNA of the CDR3: TGTGCCAGCTCACCAAACGGGGGGGCAGGAGAGACCCAGTACTTC.

The chain couples TRBV18 to TRBJ2-5; 9 bases map to TRBD2. Trimming removed 4 bases from V and 4 bases from J; junction bases left unmatched: 4. The germline V gene has CDR1 KGHSH and CDR2 LQKENI. This CDR3 spans 14 amino acids. This chain's CDR3 is CASSLGLALETQYF. The CDR3 DNA follows: TGTGCCAGCTCACTGGGACTAGCTTTAGAGACCCAGTACTTC. Full variable domain (rest looked up from reference TRBV18 and TRBJ2-5): NAGVMQNPRHLVRRRGQEARLRCSPMKGHSHVYWYRQLPEEGLKFMVYLQKENIIDESGMPKERFSAEFPKEGPSILRIQQVVRGDSAAYFCASSLGLALETQYFGPGTRLLVL.

CDR3 sequence reads: CATSDPGQTSGRVYNEQFF. CDR3 sequence (DNA): TGTGCCACCAGTGATCCGGGACAGACCAGCGGGAGAGTCTACAATGAGCAGTTCTTC. This chain connects TRBV24-1 to TRBJ2-1, with D possibly TRBD2 on 8 matching bases. The germline V and J ends were trimmed by 3 bases and 3 bases, with 23 bases remaining between them. Germline loops: CDR1 KGHDR, CDR2 SFDVKD. This CDR3 is built from 19 residues.

The rearrangement links TRBV23-1 to TRBJ1-2, with D possibly matching TRBD1 (6 bases). TRBV23-1 is classed as an ORF, of uncertain function. CDR3 length equals 15 residues. V dropped 3 bases and J dropped 0 bases, with 11 bases sitting between them. CDR3 in amino acids: CASSHGTPPNYGYTF. In nucleotides, the CDR3 is TGCGCCAGCAGTCACGGGACACCCCCTAACTATGGCTACACCTTC.

The rearrangement uses TRBV5-5 and TRBJ1-2; D might be TRBD1 (6 bases). Per germline, CDR1 SGHKS and CDR2 YYEKEE (reference sequence). V lost 10 bases and J lost 0, with 10 bases in between. CDR3 length equals 12 residues. CDR3 protein: CAGGDTNYGYTF. The CDR3 DNA reads TGTGCCGGGGGGGACACTAACTATGGCTACACCTTC.

The rearrangement links TRBV6-5 to TRBJ1-2; 8 positions match TRBD1. Trimming removed 7 bases from V and 4 bases from J; junction bases left unmatched: 8. The CDR3 covers 14 residues. Germline-derived CDR1 and CDR2 are MNHEY and SVGAGI. The CDR3 loop reads CASTLRQGIYGYTF. The CDR3 region has the DNA TGTGCCAGCACCCTGCGACAGGGGATCTATGGCTACACCTTC.